Here is one TCR beta chain with its context. Its antigen is currently unknown. This specimen belongs to a study of beta chain features in type 1 diabetes. Study-wide points: Patients with Type 1 diabetes showed moderately but significantly shorter TCRB CDR3s in all four CD4+ subsets.

Every isolated RNA sample was fully reverse transcribed, so sequencing captured expressed TCRB transcripts. Produced via immunoSEQ multiplex PCR; TCRdb's table is partial and in-frame only. The sample comprises around 600,000 clones, about an eighth of which are singletons, and 0.095% to 0.15% rests with the top ten. This CDR3 contains 13 residues. Germline V gene data show CDR1 as SGHDN and CDR2 as FVKESK. The ends were cut back, 5 bases at V and 5 bases at J, with 10 bases in the middle. What was sequenced was naive CD4+ T cells from blood. This TCR was recovered from a man aged 25 to 45 with type 1 diabetes. V usage is TRBV14 and J usage is TRBJ1-5; D call uncertain. The CDR3 loop is CASSVREHQPQHF. The DNA of the CDR3 is TGTGCCAGCAGCGTGAGGGAACATCAGCCCCAGCATTTT.